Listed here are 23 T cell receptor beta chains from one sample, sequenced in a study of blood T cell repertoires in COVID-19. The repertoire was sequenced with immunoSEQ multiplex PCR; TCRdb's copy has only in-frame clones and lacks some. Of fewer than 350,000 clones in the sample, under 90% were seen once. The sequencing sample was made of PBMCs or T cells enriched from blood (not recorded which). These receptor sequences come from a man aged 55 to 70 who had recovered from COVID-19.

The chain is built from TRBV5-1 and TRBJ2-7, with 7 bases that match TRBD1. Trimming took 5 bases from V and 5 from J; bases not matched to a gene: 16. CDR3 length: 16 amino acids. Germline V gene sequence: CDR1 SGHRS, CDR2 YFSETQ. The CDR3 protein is CASRLFGSQGNDEQYF. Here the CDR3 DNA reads TGCGCCAGCAGGTTGTTTGGTTCACAGGGGAACGACGAGCAGTACTTC.

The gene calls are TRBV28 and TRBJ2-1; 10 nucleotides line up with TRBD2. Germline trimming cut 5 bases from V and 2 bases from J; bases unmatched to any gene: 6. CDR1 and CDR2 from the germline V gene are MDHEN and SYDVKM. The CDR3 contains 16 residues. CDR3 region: CASSPSSGRPYNEQFF. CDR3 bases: TGTGCCAGCAGTCCCTCTAGCGGGAGACCCTACAATGAGCAGTTCTTC.

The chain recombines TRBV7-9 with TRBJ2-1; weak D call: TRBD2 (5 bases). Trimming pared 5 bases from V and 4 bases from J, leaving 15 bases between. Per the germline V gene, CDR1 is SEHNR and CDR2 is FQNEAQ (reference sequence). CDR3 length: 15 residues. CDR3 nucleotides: TGTGCCAGCAGCATGAGGGCGGGCCTTTACAATGAGCAGTTCTTC. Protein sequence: CASSMRAGLYNEQFF.

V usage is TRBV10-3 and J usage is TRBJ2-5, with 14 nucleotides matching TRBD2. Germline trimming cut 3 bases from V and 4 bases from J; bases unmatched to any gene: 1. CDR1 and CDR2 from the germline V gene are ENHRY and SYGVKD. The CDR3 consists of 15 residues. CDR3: CAISDGTSGRETQYF. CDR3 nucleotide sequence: TGTGCCATCAGTGATGGGACTAGCGGGAGAGAGACCCAGTACTTC.

The CDR3 is CATSDTVDRGRTHNEQFF. Written as DNA, the CDR3 is TGTGCCACCAGTGATACAGTTGACAGGGGGCGTACTCACAATGAGCAGTTCTTC. The chain couples TRBV24-1 to TRBJ2-1, with 10 bases identical to TRBD1. This CDR3 region has 18 residues. Germline V gene sequence: CDR1 KGHDR, CDR2 SFDVKD. After removal of 3 bases from V and 5 bases from J, the junction contained 12 bases not matched to a gene.

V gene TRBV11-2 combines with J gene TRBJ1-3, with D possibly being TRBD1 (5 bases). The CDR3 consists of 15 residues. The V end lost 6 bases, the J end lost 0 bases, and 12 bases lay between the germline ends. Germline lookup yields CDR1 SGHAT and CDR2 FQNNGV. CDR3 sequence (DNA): TGTGCCAGCAGTCCTCGAGGACACTCTGGAAACACCATATATTTT. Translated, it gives CASSPRGHSGNTIYF.

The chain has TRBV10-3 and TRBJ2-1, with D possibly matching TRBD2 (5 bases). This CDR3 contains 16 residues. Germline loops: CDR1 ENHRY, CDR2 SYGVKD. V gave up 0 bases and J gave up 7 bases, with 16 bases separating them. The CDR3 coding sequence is TGTGCCATCAGTGAGTCGCCACTAGTAGGCATTAATGAGCAGTTCTTC. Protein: CAISESPLVGINEQFF.

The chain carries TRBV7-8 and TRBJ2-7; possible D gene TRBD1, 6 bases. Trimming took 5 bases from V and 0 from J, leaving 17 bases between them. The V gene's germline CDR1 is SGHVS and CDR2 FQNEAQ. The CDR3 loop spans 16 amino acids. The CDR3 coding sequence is TGTGCCAGCAGCCTAAGACAGGAGTCGAGCTCCTACGAGCAGTACTTC. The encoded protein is CASSLRQESSSYEQYF. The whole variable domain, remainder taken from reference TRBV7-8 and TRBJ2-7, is GAGVSQSPRYKVAKRGQDVALRCDPISGHVSLFWYQQALGQGPEFLTYFQNEAQLDKSGLPSDRFFAERPEGSVSTLKIQRTQQEDSAVYLCASSLRQESSSYEQYFGPGTRLTVT.

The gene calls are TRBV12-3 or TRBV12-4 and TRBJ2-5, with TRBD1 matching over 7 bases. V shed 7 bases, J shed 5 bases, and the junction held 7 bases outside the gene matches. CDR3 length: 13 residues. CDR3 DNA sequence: TGTGCCAGCAACTTACAGGGGCAGGAGACCCAGTACTTC. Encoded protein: CASNLQGQETQYF.

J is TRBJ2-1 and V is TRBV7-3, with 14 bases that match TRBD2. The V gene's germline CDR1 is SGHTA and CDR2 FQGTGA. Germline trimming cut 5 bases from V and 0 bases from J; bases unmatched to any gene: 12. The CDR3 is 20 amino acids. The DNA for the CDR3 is TGTGCCAGCAGCCCTGGGACTAGCGGGAGTTCCCCCTCCTCCTACAATGAGCAGTTCTTC. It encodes CASSPGTSGSSPSSYNEQFF.

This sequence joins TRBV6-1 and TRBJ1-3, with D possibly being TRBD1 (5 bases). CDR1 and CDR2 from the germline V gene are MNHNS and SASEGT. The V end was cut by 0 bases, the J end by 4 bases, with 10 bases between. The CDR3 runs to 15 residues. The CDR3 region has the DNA TGTGCCAGCAGTGAAGCGGGGCAGATCGGAAACACCATATATTTT. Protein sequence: CASSEAGQIGNTIYF.

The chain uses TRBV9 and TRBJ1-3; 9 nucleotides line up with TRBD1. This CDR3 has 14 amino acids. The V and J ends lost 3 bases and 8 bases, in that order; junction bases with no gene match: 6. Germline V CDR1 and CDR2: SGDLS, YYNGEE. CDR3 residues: CASSDGTGKDTIYF. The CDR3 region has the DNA TGTGCCAGCAGCGACGGGACAGGGAAGGACACCATATATTTT. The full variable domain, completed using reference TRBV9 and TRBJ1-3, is DSGVTQTPKHLITATGQRVTLRCSPRSGDLSVYWYQQSLDQGLQFLIQYYNGEERAKGNILERFSAQQFPDLHSELNLSSLELGDSALYFCASSDGTGKDTIYFGEGSWLTVV.

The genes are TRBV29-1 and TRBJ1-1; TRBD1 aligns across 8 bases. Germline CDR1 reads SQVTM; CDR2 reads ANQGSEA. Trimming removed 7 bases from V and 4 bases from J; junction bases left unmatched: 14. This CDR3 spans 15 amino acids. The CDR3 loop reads CSASGTGGAGTEAFF. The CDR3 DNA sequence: TGCAGCGCATCCGGGACAGGCGGGGCGGGCACTGAAGCTTTCTTT.

The CDR3 DNA follows: TGTGCCAGCAGCGTAACGAGCTTGAACACTGAAGCTTTCTTT. Its translation: CASSVTSLNTEAFF. The V call is TRBV9, the J call TRBJ1-1; D unclear. The CDR3 loop spans 14 amino acids. Trimming took 1 base from V and 0 from J, leaving 7 bases between them. The V gene's germline CDR1 is SGDLS and CDR2 YYNGEE.

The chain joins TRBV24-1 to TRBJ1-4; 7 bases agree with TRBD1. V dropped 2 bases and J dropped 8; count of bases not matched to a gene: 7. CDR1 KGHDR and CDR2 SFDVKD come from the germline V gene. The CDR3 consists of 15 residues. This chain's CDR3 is CATSDSSRDSEKLFF. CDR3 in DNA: TGTGCCACCAGTGATTCGTCCCGGGACAGCGAAAAACTGTTTTTT.

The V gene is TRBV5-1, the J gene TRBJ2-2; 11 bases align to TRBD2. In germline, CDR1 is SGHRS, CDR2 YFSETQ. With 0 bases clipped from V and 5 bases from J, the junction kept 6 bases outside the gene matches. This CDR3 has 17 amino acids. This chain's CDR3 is CASSLVGLAASTGELFF. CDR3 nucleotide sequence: TGCGCCAGCAGCTTGGTGGGACTAGCGGCCTCAACCGGGGAGCTGTTTTTT.

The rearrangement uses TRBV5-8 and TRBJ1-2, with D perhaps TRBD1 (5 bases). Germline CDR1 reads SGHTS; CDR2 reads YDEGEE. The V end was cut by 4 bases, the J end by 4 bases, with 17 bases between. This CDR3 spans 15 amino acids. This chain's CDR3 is CASSLPQEIFYGYTF. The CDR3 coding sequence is TGTGCCAGCAGCCTCCCACAGGAGATCTTCTATGGCTACACCTTC.

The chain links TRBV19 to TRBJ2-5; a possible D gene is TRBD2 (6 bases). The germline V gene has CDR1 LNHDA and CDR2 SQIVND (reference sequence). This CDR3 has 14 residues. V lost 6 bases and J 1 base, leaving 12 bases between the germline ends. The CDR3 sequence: CASRPTSSQETQYF. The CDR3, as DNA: TGTGCCAGTAGGCCTACTAGCTCCCAAGAGACCCAGTACTTC.

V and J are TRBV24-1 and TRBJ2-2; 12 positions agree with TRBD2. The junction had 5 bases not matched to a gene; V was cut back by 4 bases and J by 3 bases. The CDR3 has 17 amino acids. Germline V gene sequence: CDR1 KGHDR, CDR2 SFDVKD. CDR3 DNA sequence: TGTGCCACCAGTGAACGCGGACTAGCGGGACACACCGGGGAGCTGTTTTTT. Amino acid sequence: CATSERGLAGHTGELFF.

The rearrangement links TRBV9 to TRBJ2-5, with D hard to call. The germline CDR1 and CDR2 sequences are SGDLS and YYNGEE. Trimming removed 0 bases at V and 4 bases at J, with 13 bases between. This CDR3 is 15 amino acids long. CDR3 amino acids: CASSVDGRLRETQYF. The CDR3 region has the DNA TGTGCCAGCAGCGTAGATGGCAGGTTAAGAGAGACCCAGTACTTC.

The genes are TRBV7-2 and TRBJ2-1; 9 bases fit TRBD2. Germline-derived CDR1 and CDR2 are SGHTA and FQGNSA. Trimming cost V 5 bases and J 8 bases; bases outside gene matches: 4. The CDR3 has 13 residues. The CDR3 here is CASSGGRADEQFF. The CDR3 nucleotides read TGTGCCAGCAGCGGCGGGAGGGCCGATGAGCAGTTCTTC.

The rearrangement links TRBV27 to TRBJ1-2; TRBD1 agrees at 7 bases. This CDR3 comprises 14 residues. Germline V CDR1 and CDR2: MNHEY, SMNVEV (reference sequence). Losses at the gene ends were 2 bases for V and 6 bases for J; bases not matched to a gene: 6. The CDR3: CASSLTRQGHGYTF. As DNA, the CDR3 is TGTGCCAGCAGTTTAACACGACAGGGTCATGGCTACACCTTC.

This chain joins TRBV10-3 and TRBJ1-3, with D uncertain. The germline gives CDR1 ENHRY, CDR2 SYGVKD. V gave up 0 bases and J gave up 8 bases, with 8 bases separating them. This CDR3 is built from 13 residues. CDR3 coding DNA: TGTGCCATCAGTGAGTCCCCCGGGGACACCATATATTTT. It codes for CAISESPGDTIYF.